The present TCR beta chain was sequenced within a study of T cell repertoires in cytomegalovirus infection. Overall study context: HLA-B-restricted CMV epitopes that are well studied were used alongside recently identified HLA-C-restricted ones. In public TCR beta signatures, there were indications of both CMV infection and matching HLA type.

MiXCR, applied by TCRdb to the reads, yields one record per CDR3 protein. This sample has about 470,000 distinct CDR3 sequences; roughly 46% occur once, and the top ten carry 43%. On this clonotype: The target antigen is unknown.

Broader study findings: CMV-specific TCR beta clonotypes restricted by HLA-C dominated the ex vivo response.

The J segment lost 9 bases and the V segment lost 5 bases, leaving 8 bases of the junction unmatched. CDR3 length: 14 amino acids. CDR1 and CDR2 from the germline V gene are MNHNS and SASEGT. The genes are TRBV6-1 and TRBJ2-5; the match to TRBD1 covers 11 bases. The source is a human donor in good health (CMV status not recorded). Some clones in this sample may be carry-over from other donors' samples. The material sequenced was cultured PBMCs, taken from culture after CMV antigen stimulation. The chain's CDR3 is CASSTRTGGISQYF. The DNA for the CDR3 is TGTGCCAGCAGTACTAGGACAGGGGGCATATCCCAGTACTTC.